The 7 T cell receptor beta chains below were found in one sample sequenced in a study of T cell responses to AZD1222 COVID-19 vaccine. Some clones are missing from TCRdb's copy, which holds only in-frame ones; the method was immunoSEQ multiplex PCR. The sample has 75,000 to 90,000 clones; about 78% are singletons. Sequenced material: peripheral blood, taken on day 0 of AZD1222 vaccination. The receptors here all came from an adult in good health.

The J gene is TRBJ2-6, the V gene TRBV10-1; D is ambiguous. Germline CDR1 reads WNHNN; CDR2 reads SYGVQD (reference sequence). Trimming pared 0 bases from V and 4 bases from J, leaving 1 base between. This CDR3 comprises 13 residues. As DNA, the CDR3 is TGCGCCAGCAGTGAGTCGGGGGCCAACGTCCTGACTTTC. Amino acids: CASSESGANVLTF.

This clone was recorded a few times. The V and J genes are TRBV15 and TRBJ1-5, with 9 bases that match TRBD1. This CDR3 spans 16 amino acids. Germline-derived CDR1 and CDR2 are LNHNV and YYDKDF (reference sequence). V shed 1 base, J shed 4 bases, and the junction held 5 bases outside the gene matches. The CDR3 region has the DNA TGTGCCACCAGCAGAGGGTGGGACAGGGAGAATCAGCCCCAGCATTTT. Its translation: CATSRGWDRENQPQHF.

This clone was detected a few times. This chain joins TRBV5-1 and TRBJ2-3, with TRBD1 identical over 7 bases. The length of the CDR3 is 17 residues. The germline gives CDR1 SGHRS, CDR2 YFSETQ. Unmatched junction bases numbered 11, after V lost 1 base and J lost 3 bases. CDR3 in DNA: TGCGCCAGCAGCTTGTCCCCACAGGGGCCTTATACAGATACGCAGTATTTT. It codes for CASSLSPQGPYTDTQYF.

V is TRBV6-5 and J is TRBJ2-7; D gene ambiguous. The CDR3 extends over 13 amino acids. The V end was cut by 6 bases, the J end by 2 bases, with 11 bases between. Germline CDR1 and CDR2: MNHEY and SVGAGI. The CDR3 is CASRSPGTYEQYF. In DNA form, the CDR3 reads TGTGCCAGCAGGTCTCCCGGAACCTACGAGCAGTACTTC.

This chain connects TRBV12-3 or TRBV12-4 to TRBJ2-7, with 7 bases fitting TRBD1. The CDR3 length is 12 residues. J was trimmed by 3 bases and V by 8 bases; bases with no gene match: 4. This CDR3 reads CASGQAGYEQYF. CDR3 nucleotides: TGTGCCAGCGGACAGGCTGGCTACGAGCAGTACTTC.

V usage is TRBV12-3 or TRBV12-4 and J usage is TRBJ2-3; D possibly matches TRBD1 or TRBD2 (5 bases each). CDR3 length: 12 amino acids. Between the trimmed V and J ends, which lost 3 bases and 12 bases, there was a span of 13 bases. This chain's CDR3 is CASSLGDGVQYF. The DNA for the CDR3 is TGTGCCAGCAGTTTGGGGGACGGAGTACAGTATTTT.

CDR3 amino acids: CASTPALDGAGNTIYF. For the CDR3, the DNA is TGTGCCAGCACCCCCGCCCTCGATGGGGCTGGAAACACCATATATTTT. The chain recombines TRBV5-5 with TRBJ1-3; D is undetermined. Germline values: CDR1 SGHKS, CDR2 YYEKEE (reference sequence). The CDR3 covers 16 residues. V was shortened by 6 bases and J by 2 bases, with 18 bases between the two germline ends.